This TCR beta chain derives from a study of blood T cell repertoires in COVID-19. Overall study context: COVID-19 samples, acute and convalescent, were from the United States, Italy and Spain.

CDR1 and CDR2 from the germline V gene are DFQATT and SNEGSKA (reference sequence). The V gene lost 3 bases and the J gene lost 3 bases, with 14 bases spanning the gap. This CDR3 is built from 15 residues. Per the authors' pipeline: Reference gene primer amplification gave estimated nucleated cell counts. Generated by immunoSEQ multiplex PCR, the TCRdb table keeps only in-frame clones and is missing some. Clone size and the V and J calls come from that table; the DNA yielded D and trimming. The table includes about 240,000 clones, approximately 83% detected once. This clone showed up just once. The source is a woman in her 30s who had recovered from COVID-19. The sequencing sample was made of peripheral blood. The rearrangement joins TRBV20-1 to TRBJ1-4; possibly TRBD1 for D (5 bases). The CDR3 loop reads CSASKGNSPNEKLFF. Here the CDR3 DNA reads TGCAGTGCTAGTAAGGGGAACTCTCCTAATGAAAAACTGTTTTTT.